This entry lists 30 T cell receptor beta chains sequenced from one sample in a study of blood T cells in healthy people across ages. The second PCR ran about 6 to 12 cycles with a sample-barcoded 5' primer and J-beta primers. TCRdb redid the calling of the 5' RACE reads with MiXCR, one entry per CDR3 protein. Of some 750,000 distinct CDR3 sequences detected, 22% appear once; the ten largest clones hold around a fifth. The material sequenced was blood. Every receptor here comes from a man aged 70-80 years in good health.

The chain links TRBV6-2 or TRBV6-3 to TRBJ1-1; no clear D. CDR1 is MNHEY and CDR2 is SVGEGT in the germline V gene. CDR3 size: 12 residues. V lost 2 bases to trimming and J lost 6 bases, with 7 bases between them. DNA for the CDR3: TGTGCCAGCAGTTACGGCTCGGCTGAAGCTTTCTTT. It translates to CASSYGSAEAFF.

A few counts support this clonotype. The genes are TRBV10-2 and TRBJ2-5; 13 bases line up with TRBD2. The J call may not be correct, given that the DNA end is closer to TRBJ2-7. The CDR3 is 14 residues long. From germline, CDR1 is WSHSY and CDR2 SAAADI. The CDR3 reads CASKGTSGIYEQYF. The CDR3 DNA is TGCGCCAGCAAGGGGACTAGCGGGATCTACGAGCAGTACTTC.

This clonotype was observed a handful of times. The chain is built from TRBV12-3 or TRBV12-4 and TRBJ2-1; the D is unclear. V was shortened by 6 bases and J by 0 bases, with 9 bases between the two germline ends. The CDR3 has 14 amino acids. CDR3 nucleotides: TGTGCCAGCAGGTCAAGGGACTCCTACAATGAGCAGTTCTTC. This codes for CASRSRDSYNEQFF.

This clonotype was counted between two and nine times. The chain combines TRBV6-6 with TRBJ2-3; 8 bases are a match to TRBD1. Trimming removed 7 bases from V and 2 bases from J; junction bases left unmatched: 5. The length of the CDR3 is 14 residues. CDR1 and CDR2 from the germline V gene are MNHNY and SVGAGI (reference sequence). The DNA for the CDR3 is TGTGCCAGCACCCCGACAGGGGACACAGATACGCAGTATTTT. Protein sequence: CASTPTGDTDTQYF.

J is TRBJ1-4 and V is TRBV10-3; 9 bases map to TRBD1. The CDR3 consists of 16 residues. The germline CDR1 and CDR2 sequences are ENHRY and SYGVKD. The V gene end was trimmed by 6 bases and the J gene end by 4 bases; junction bases not matched to a gene: 9. The CDR3 reads CAISPGQGNLNEKLFF. In DNA, the CDR3 is TGTGCCATCAGCCCCGGACAGGGGAACCTTAATGAAAAACTGTTTTTT.

This clonotype was counted ten times or more. This chain connects TRBV6-5 to TRBJ2-7; the D call may be TRBD1 or TRBD2 (5 bases each). V lost 8 bases, J lost 0 bases, and 11 bases lay in between. This CDR3 has 13 amino acids. CDR1 MNHEY and CDR2 SVGAGI come from the germline V gene. Here the CDR3 reads CASSPGHSYEQYF. The CDR3 nucleotides read TGTGCCAGCTCCCCGGGGCACTCCTACGAGCAGTACTTC.

This clonotype was seen more than once but under ten times. The CDR3, as DNA: TGTGCCACCAGTCGACTAGCGGACACAGATACGCAGTATTTT. Translating gives CATSRLADTDTQYF. J is TRBJ2-3 and V is TRBV24-1; 9 positions agree with TRBD2. The V gene end was trimmed by 6 bases and the J gene end by 2 bases; junction bases not matched to a gene: 2. Germline CDR1 reads KGHDR; CDR2 reads SFDVKD. The CDR3 loop spans 14 amino acids.

The chain employs TRBV4-3 and TRBJ2-3; 10 nucleotides match TRBD2. Germline CDR1 LGHNA, CDR2 YSLEER. The CDR3 totals 18 residues. The V segment lost 1 base and the J segment 0 bases; nucleotides outside the gene matches: 7. The CDR3 sequence: CASSQGSSGRSSTDTQYF. The CDR3 DNA reads TGCGCCAGCAGCCAAGGGAGTAGCGGGAGGTCTAGCACAGATACGCAGTATTTT.

This clonotype was picked up a small number of times. It may be a read error: a sequence one base away is much more abundant. This chain connects TRBV11-2 to TRBJ2-3, with D unclear. Trimming took off 1 base at V and 1 base at J, with 6 bases between the two ends. In germline, CDR1 is SGHAT, CDR2 FQNNGV. The CDR3 consists of 14 residues. The chain's CDR3 is CASSLGRCTDTQYF. In DNA, the CDR3 is TGTGCCAGCAGCTTAGGACGGTGCACAGATACGCAGTATTTT.

The CDR3 region is CASRTNNYGYTF. The CDR3 coding sequence is TGTGCCAGCAGGACAAACAACTATGGCTACACCTTC. The chain joins TRBV6-5 to TRBJ1-2; D is ambiguous. The CDR3 sequence is 12 residues long. Germline V lookup: CDR1 MNHEY, CDR2 SVGAGI. Trimming pared 6 bases from V and 2 bases from J, leaving 7 bases between.

This clonotype was detected only a few times. The chain links TRBV25-1 to TRBJ2-7; D gene uncertain. This CDR3 has 14 residues. V was pared by 2 bases and J by 2 bases, with 10 bases between. Germline V gene data show CDR1 as MGHDK and CDR2 as SYGVNS. The CDR3 nucleotides read TGTGCCAGCAGTGAAGTTCAGTTTCCCTACGAGCAGTACTTC. Its translation: CASSEVQFPYEQYF.

This clonotype was counted a few times. The chain links TRBV12-3 or TRBV12-4 to TRBJ1-1; 9 bases align to TRBD1. Losses at the gene ends were 7 bases for V and 9 bases for J; bases not matched to a gene: 15. This CDR3 has 15 residues. This CDR3 is CASIKIGTGLAKAFF. CDR3 DNA: TGTGCCAGCATCAAAATTGGGACAGGGCTTGCTAAAGCTTTCTTT.

This clonotype was counted a few times. The chain links TRBV20-1 to TRBJ2-5; 8 nucleotides match TRBD2. This CDR3 is 11 amino acids long. Trimming at V came to 3 bases and at J to 10 bases, leaving 4 bases not matched to a gene. Germline V lookup: CDR1 DFQATT, CDR2 SNEGSKA (reference sequence). CDR3 sequence reads: CSASSGMDQYF. DNA of the CDR3: TGCAGTGCTAGTAGCGGGATGGACCAGTACTTC.

This rearrangement joins TRBV6-5 to TRBJ2-7, with D uncertain. Germline lookup yields CDR1 MNHEY and CDR2 SVGAGI. CDR3 length equals 19 residues. V was cut by 0 bases and J by 5 bases, with 26 bases left in between. Here the CDR3 DNA reads TGTGCCAGCAGTTACTCGGCAAGGGAAGCTCGATTTGGTCCGGACGAGCAGTACTTC. Translating it yields CASSYSAREARFGPDEQYF.

This clonotype was picked up a small number of times. The chain couples TRBV5-4 to TRBJ2-7; 9 nucleotides align to TRBD2. The ends lost 0 bases at V and 4 bases at J; junction bases unmatched: 5. The germline CDR1 and CDR2 sequences are SGHNT and YYREEE (reference sequence). This CDR3 region has 15 residues. The CDR3 here is CASSLDASGVYEQYF. As DNA, the CDR3 is TGTGCCAGCAGCTTGGACGCTAGCGGGGTTTACGAGCAGTACTTC.

J is TRBJ2-1 and V is TRBV15, with TRBD2 identical over 9 bases. The CDR3 is 17 amino acids. The ends lost 1 base at V and 7 bases at J; junction bases unmatched: 11. Germline V gene sequence: CDR1 LNHNV, CDR2 YYDKDF (reference sequence). CDR3 loop: CATSRVLAGSTTNEQFF. The CDR3 nucleotides are TGTGCCACCAGCAGAGTGCTAGCGGGAAGCACTACGAATGAGCAGTTCTTC.

This clonotype has a handful of counts. This chain uses TRBV6-5 with TRBJ1-1; 7 bases agree with TRBD1. Germline V gene lookup returns CDR1 MNHEY and CDR2 SVGAGI. Trimming removed 4 bases from V and 1 base from J; junction bases left unmatched: 3. The CDR3 covers 14 residues. The chain's CDR3 is CASSWTGKNTEAFF. The CDR3 region has the DNA TGTGCCAGCAGTTGGACAGGAAAGAACACTGAAGCTTTCTTT.

In this sample, this clonotype turned up a few times. CDR3 in amino acids: CASSLLAGEFF. CDR3 bases: TGTGCCAGCAGCTTATTGGCGGGGGAGTTCTTC. J is TRBJ2-1 and V is TRBV7-9; 7 nucleotides line up with TRBD2. Germline CDR1 reads SEHNR; CDR2 reads FQNEAQ (reference sequence). Trimming took 2 bases from V and 14 from J; bases not matched to a gene: 3. The CDR3 length is 11 residues.

This clonotype has more than one count but fewer than ten. DNA for the CDR3: TGCGCCAGCAGCTTCGGCGGGTCGGCTGGCGGGGGACTTTACGAGCAGTACTTC. This codes for CASSFGGSAGGGLYEQYF. The chain joins TRBV5-1 to TRBJ2-5; the match to TRBD2 covers 7 bases. With the DNA end fitting TRBJ2-7 better, the J assignment may be wrong. CDR1 and CDR2 (germline): SGHRS, YFSETQ. The CDR3 runs 18 residues.

The DNA of the CDR3 is TGTGCCAGCAGTTACTCGAATAGGGTAAGGACTGAAGCTTTCTTT. Its translation is CASSYSNRVRTEAFF. The chain employs TRBV6-5 and TRBJ1-1; unclear D gene. V was clipped by 0 bases and J by 5 bases, with 13 bases between them. Per germline, CDR1 MNHEY and CDR2 SVGAGI. The CDR3 has 15 residues.

This clonotype was found a few times. The chain carries TRBV29-1 and TRBJ1-1; the D gene is possibly TRBD1 (6 bases). Per germline, CDR1 SQVTM and CDR2 ANQGSEA. CDR3 length: 15 amino acids. V was clipped by 5 bases and J by 2 bases, with 18 bases between them. CDR3 protein: CSVKYRDTKNTEAFF. CDR3 DNA sequence: TGCAGCGTTAAATACCGGGACACGAAAAACACTGAAGCTTTCTTT.

CDR3 coding DNA: TGCAGTGCTAGAGATGTCGGCCCTGCGGAAGAGACCCAGTACTTC. Residues: CSARDVGPAEETQYF. The V call is TRBV20-1, the J call TRBJ2-5; D is uncertain. This CDR3 region has 15 residues. The germline gives CDR1 DFQATT, CDR2 SNEGSKA (reference sequence). V was clipped by 0 bases and J by 3 bases, with 14 bases between them.

This clonotype has a count of ten or more. This rearrangement joins TRBV20-1 to TRBJ2-1; a weak D match, TRBD2 (6 bases). The CDR3 loop spans 14 amino acids. CDR1 is DFQATT, CDR2 SNEGSKA, per germline (reference sequence). The germline V and J ends were trimmed by 4 bases and 3 bases, with 13 bases remaining between them. CDR3 loop: CSATLTRSYNEQFF. CDR3 nucleotides: TGCAGTGCTACCCTGACTAGAAGCTACAATGAGCAGTTCTTC.

The chain has TRBV6-6 and TRBJ2-7; 7 bases are shared with TRBD1. With V trimmed by 6 bases and J by 2 bases, 7 bases remained unmatched. CDR1 is MNHNY and CDR2 is SVGAGI in the germline V gene (reference sequence). There are 14 residues in the CDR3. The CDR3 bases are TGTGCCAGCAGGGAAAGGGACAGTCCCTACGAGCAGTACTTC. Translating it yields CASRERDSPYEQYF.

This clonotype appeared a few times. This chain joins TRBV30 and TRBJ2-4, with D tentatively TRBD1 or TRBD2 (6 bases each). Germline-derived CDR1 and CDR2 are GTSNPN and SVGIG (reference sequence). V was trimmed by 2 bases and J by 6 bases, leaving 14 bases between them. The CDR3 spans 14 residues. CDR3 amino acids: CAWSPGGGRNIQYF. For the CDR3, the DNA is TGTGCCTGGAGTCCCGGGGGCGGCAGAAACATTCAGTACTTC.

This clonotype was recorded at least ten times. This rearrangement joins TRBV7-8 to TRBJ2-1; tentatively, D is TRBD1 (5 bases). The germline V gene has CDR1 SGHVS and CDR2 FQNEAQ. Trimming cost V 4 bases and J 4 bases, with 14 bases left between them. The CDR3 is 15 residues long. Here the CDR3 reads CASSSIDRNYNEQFF. The DNA for the CDR3 is TGTGCCAGCAGCTCGATCGACAGAAATTACAATGAGCAGTTCTTC. The whole variable domain, remainder taken from reference TRBV7-8 and TRBJ2-1, is GAGVSQSPRYKVAKRGQDVALRCDPISGHVSLFWYQQALGQGPEFLTYFQNEAQLDKSGLPSDRFFAERPEGSVSTLKIQRTQQEDSAVYLCASSSIDRNYNEQFFGPGTRLTVL.

This clonotype was counted between two and nine times. The J gene is TRBJ1-2, the V gene TRBV10-3; D remains ambiguous. CDR3 size: 14 residues. Germline CDR1 is ENHRY and CDR2 is SYGVKD. Between the trimmed V and J ends, which lost 4 bases and 2 bases, there was a span of 11 bases. The CDR3 bases are TGTGCCATCAGTGTTCGGGGAGAGAACTATGGCTACACCTTC. Protein product: CAISVRGENYGYTF.

There are a few counts of this clonotype. V usage is TRBV5-6 and J usage is TRBJ2-5, with 7 bases aligning to TRBD1. Judging by the DNA end, TRBJ2-7 fits better; the J call may be wrong. This CDR3 is built from 14 residues. The germline gives CDR1 SGHDT, CDR2 YYEEEE. The CDR3 DNA reads as TGTGCCAGCAGCATCAACAGGGGCCCCTACGAGCAGTACTTC. Amino acids: CASSINRGPYEQYF.

This clonotype was seen a few times. This chain joins TRBV28 and TRBJ1-3; D gene uncertain. V dropped 3 bases and J dropped 5 bases, with 8 bases sitting between them. The CDR3 extends over 13 amino acids. The germline V gene has CDR1 MDHEN and CDR2 SYDVKM. The CDR3 is CASSFPGRNTIYF. For the CDR3, the DNA is TGTGCCAGCAGTTTTCCAGGCCGAAACACCATATATTTT.

This clonotype was detected ten times or more. The gene calls are TRBV5-5 and TRBJ2-4, with 11 positions matching TRBD1. The CDR3 has 14 amino acids. Trimming removed 5 bases from V and 5 bases from J; junction bases left unmatched: 3. Germline CDR1 reads SGHKS; CDR2 reads YYEKEE (reference sequence). The CDR3 is CASRRTGGENIQYF. CDR3 nucleotide sequence: TGTGCCAGCAGACGGACAGGGGGCGAAAACATTCAGTACTTC.